The sequence of this TCR beta chain was determined in a study of blood T cell repertoires in COVID-19. In the study overall: Acute and convalescent COVID-19 specimens originated in the United States, Italy and Spain.

The CDR3 consists of 11 residues. Trimming removed 4 bases at V and 8 bases at J, with 8 bases between. Germline V gene data show CDR1 as SEHNR and CDR2 as FQNEAQ (reference sequence). Participant ages covered about 18 to 89 years across 20 to 30 US areas. Original processing notes: Nucleated cell counts were estimated from reference gene primer amplification. Generated by immunoSEQ multiplex PCR, the TCRdb table keeps only in-frame clones and is missing some. The DNA was the basis for D and trimming; V, J and clone size are from that table. The sample holds fewer than 250,000 clones, around 90% seen once.

The clonotype comes from a woman aged 45-60 years with acute COVID-19. The sequencing sample was made of PBMCs or T cells enriched from blood (not recorded which). V gene TRBV7-9 combines with J gene TRBJ1-2; D might be TRBD1 (6 bases). The CDR3 sequence is CASSSGVGYTF. CDR3 coding DNA: TGTGCCAGCAGCTCAGGGGTCGGCTACACCTTC.